This T cell receptor (beta chain) appears in the sequencing data of a study of Tregs in tolerant kidney transplant recipients. Study conclusions and caveats: No direct test of biological reproducibility was done here. Tregs expanded with activated donor B cells seemed most donor-specific. Few patients were studied, so findings need validation in larger groups.

On this clone: Its cognate antigen is unknown.

Germline V gives CDR1 SGDLS, CDR2 YYNGEE. CDR3 length: 16 residues. J was trimmed by 1 base and V by 7 bases; bases with no gene match: 8. CD4+CD25+CD127- Tregs, CD4+CD25- non-Tregs, CD4 and CD8 cells were sorted. Repertoires were generated with immunoSEQ multiplex PCR, while TCRdb's copy carries only in-frame clones and drops some. Of some 70,000 clones in the sample, around 84% were seen once. The genes are TRBV9 and TRBJ2-1, with 10 nucleotides matching TRBD2. The specimen sequenced was CD4+ T cells from blood. The sequence was obtained from a human donor in good health. CDR3 loop: CASGRTSGVSYNEQFF. The CDR3 DNA follows: TGTGCCAGCGGACGTACTAGCGGGGTTTCCTACAATGAGCAGTTCTTC.